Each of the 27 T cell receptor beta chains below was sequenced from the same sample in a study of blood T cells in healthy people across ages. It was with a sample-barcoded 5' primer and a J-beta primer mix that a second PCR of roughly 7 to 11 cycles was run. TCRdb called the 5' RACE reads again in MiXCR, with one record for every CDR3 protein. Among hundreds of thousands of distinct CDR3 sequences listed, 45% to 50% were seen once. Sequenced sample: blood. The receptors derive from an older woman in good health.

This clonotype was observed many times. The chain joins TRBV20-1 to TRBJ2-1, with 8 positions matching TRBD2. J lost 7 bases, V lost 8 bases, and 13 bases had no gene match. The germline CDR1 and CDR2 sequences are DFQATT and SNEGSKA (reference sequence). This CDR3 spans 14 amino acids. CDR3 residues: CSPGGSGAPNEQFF. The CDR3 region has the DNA TGCAGTCCCGGGGGTAGCGGGGCCCCGAATGAGCAGTTCTTC.

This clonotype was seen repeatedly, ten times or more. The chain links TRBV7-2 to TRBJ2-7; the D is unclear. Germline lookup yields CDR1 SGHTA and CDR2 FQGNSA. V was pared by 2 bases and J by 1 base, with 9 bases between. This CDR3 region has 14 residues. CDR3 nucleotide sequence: TGTGCCAGCAGCTTACGGCGTCAATCCTACGAGCAGTACTTC. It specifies CASSLRRQSYEQYF. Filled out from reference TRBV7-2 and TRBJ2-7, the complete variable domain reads GAGVSQSPSNKVTEKGKDVELRCDPISGHTALYWYRQSLGQGLEFLIYFQGNSAPDKSGLPSDRFSAERTGGSVSTLTIQRTQQEDSAVYLCASSLRRQSYEQYFGPGTRLTVT.

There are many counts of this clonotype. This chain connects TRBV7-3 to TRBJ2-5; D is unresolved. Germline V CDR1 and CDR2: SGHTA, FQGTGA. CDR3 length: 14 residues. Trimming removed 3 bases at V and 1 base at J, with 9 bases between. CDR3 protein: CASSFQGFQETQYF. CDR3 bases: TGTGCCAGCAGCTTTCAAGGGTTCCAAGAGACCCAGTACTTC.

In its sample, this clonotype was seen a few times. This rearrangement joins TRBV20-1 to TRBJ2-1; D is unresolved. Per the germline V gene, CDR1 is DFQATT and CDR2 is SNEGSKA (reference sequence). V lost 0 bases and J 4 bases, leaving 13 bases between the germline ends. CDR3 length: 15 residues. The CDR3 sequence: CSARDRGLLYNEQFF. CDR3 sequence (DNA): TGCAGTGCTAGAGATCGCGGCCTCCTATACAATGAGCAGTTCTTC.

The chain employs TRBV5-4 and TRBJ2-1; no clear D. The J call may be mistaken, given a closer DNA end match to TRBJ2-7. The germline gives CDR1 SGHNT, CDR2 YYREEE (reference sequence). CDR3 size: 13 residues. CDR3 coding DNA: TGTGCCAGCAGCCAAACGGGTAGAAATGAGCAGTACTTC. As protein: CASSQTGRNEQYF.

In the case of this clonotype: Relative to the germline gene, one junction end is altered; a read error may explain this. The CDR3 loop reads CSAARTVQGTQYF. The CDR3, as DNA: TGCAGTGCCGCAAGGACGGTCCAAGGGACCCAGTACTTC. The V call is TRBV20-1, the J call TRBJ2-5; D remains ambiguous. The CDR3 spans 13 residues. Germline values: CDR1 DFQATT, CDR2 SNEGSKA (reference sequence).

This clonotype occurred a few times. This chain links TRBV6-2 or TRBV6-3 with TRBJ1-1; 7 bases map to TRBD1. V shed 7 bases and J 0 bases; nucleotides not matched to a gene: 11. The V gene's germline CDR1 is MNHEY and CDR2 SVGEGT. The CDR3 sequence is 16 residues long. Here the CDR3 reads CASTRDSLRMNTEAFF. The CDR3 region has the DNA TGTGCCAGCACCCGGGACAGCCTTCGCATGAACACTGAAGCTTTCTTT.

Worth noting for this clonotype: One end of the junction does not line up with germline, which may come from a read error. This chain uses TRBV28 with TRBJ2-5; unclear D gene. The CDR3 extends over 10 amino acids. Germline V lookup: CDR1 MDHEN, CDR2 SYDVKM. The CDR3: CANSSETQYF. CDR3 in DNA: TGTGCCAACAGTTCGGAGACCCAGTACTTC.

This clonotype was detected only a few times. DNA of the CDR3: TGCAGCGTTTGGGGGCGGACTGAAGCTTTCTTT. Amino acid sequence: CSVWGRTEAFF. V is TRBV29-1 and J is TRBJ1-1; maybe TRBD1 (6 bases). The CDR3 loop spans 11 amino acids. Trimming stripped 5 bases from V and 5 bases from J, with 9 bases between. CDR1 and CDR2 (germline): SQVTM, ANQGSEA.

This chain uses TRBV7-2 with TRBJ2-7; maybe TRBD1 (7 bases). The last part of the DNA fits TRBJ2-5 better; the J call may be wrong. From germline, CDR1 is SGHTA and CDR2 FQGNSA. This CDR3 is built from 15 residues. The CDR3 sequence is CASSLTVQGGETQYF. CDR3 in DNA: TGTGCCAGCAGCTTAACGGTTCAGGGGGGAGAGACCCAGTACTTC.

CDR3: CASSFRGVVTDTQYF. The CDR3 nucleotides read TGTGCCAGCAGTTTCCGGGGCGTTGTCACAGATACGCAGTATTTT. The chain is built from TRBV12-3 or TRBV12-4 and TRBJ2-3; the D call may be TRBD1 or TRBD2 (5 bases each). The ends were cut back, 3 bases at V and 2 bases at J, with 12 bases in the middle. This CDR3 is 15 amino acids long.

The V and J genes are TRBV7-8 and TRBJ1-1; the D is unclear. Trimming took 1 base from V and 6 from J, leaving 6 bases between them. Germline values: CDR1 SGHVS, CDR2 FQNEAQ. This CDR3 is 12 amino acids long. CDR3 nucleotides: TGTGCCAGCAGCTTAGTTTCCGCTGAAGCTTTCTTT. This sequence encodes CASSLVSAEAFF.

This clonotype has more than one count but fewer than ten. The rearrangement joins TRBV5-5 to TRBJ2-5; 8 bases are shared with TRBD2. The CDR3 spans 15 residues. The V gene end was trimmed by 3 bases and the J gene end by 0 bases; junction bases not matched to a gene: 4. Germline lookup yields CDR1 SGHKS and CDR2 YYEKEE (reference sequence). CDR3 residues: CASSSGGSYQETQYF. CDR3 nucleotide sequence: TGTGCCAGCAGCTCGGGGGGGTCGTACCAAGAGACCCAGTACTTC.

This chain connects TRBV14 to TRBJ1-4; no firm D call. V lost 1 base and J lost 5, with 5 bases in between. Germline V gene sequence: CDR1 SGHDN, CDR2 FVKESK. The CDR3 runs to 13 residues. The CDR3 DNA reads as TGTGCCAGCAGCCAAGGGATAAATGAAAAACTGTTTTTT. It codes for CASSQGINEKLFF.

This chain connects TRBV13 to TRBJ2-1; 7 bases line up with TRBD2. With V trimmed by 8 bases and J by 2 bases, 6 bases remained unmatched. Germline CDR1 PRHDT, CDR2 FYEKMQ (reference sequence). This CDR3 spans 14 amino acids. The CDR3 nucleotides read TGTGCCAGCTCGGGAGGCGATACCTACAATGAGCAGTTCTTC. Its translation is CASSGGDTYNEQFF. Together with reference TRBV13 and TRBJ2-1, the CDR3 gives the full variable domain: AAGVIQSPRHLIKEKRETATLKCYPIPRHDTVYWYQQGPGQDPQFLISFYEKMQSDKGSIPDRFSAQQFSDYHSELNMSSLELGDSALYFCASSGGDTYNEQFFGPGTRLTVL.

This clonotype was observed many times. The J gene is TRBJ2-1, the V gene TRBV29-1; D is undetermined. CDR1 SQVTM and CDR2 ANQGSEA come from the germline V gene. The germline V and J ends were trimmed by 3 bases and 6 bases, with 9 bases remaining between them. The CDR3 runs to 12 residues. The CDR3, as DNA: TGCAGCGTTGACCCCCTCGCCAATGAGCAGTTCTTC. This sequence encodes CSVDPLANEQFF.

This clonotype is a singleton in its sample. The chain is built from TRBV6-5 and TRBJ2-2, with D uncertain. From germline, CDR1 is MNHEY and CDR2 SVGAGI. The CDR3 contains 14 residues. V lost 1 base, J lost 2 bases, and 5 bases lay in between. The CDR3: CASSYWRNTGELFF. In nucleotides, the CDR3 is TGTGCCAGCAGTTACTGGAGAAACACCGGGGAGCTGTTTTTT.

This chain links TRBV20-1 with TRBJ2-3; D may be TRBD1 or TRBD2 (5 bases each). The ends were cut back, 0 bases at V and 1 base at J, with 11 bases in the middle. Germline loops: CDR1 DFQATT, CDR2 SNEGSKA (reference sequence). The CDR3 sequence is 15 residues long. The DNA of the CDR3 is TGCAGTGCTAGAGATGCAGGGCGGGGCACAGATACGCAGTATTTT. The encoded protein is CSARDAGRGTDTQYF.

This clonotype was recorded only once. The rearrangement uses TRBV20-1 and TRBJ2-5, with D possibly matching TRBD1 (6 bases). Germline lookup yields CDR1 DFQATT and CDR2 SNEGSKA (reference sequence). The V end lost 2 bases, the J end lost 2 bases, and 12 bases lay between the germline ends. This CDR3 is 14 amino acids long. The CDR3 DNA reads TGCAGTGCTAGAAGGGGGACGCTGCAAGAGACCCAGTACTTC. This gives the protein CSARRGTLQETQYF.

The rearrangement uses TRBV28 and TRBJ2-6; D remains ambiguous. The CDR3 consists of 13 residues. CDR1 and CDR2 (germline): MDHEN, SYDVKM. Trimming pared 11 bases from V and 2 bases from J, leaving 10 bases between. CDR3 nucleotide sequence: TGTGCCTCCCACCGGGCTGGGGCCAACGTCCTGACTTTC. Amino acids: CASHRAGANVLTF. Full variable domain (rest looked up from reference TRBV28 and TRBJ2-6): DVKVTQSSRYLVKRTGEKVFLECVQDMDHENMFWYRQDPGLGLRLIYFSYDVKMKEKGDIPEGYSVSREKKERFSLILESASTNQTSMYLCASHRAGANVLTFGAGSRLTVL.

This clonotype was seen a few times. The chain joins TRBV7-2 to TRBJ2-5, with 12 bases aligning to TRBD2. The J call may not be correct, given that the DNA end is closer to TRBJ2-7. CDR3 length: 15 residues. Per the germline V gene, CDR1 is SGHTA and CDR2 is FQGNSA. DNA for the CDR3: TGTGCCAGCAGCACTAGACTAGCGGGAGTGCACGAGCAGTACTTC. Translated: CASSTRLAGVHEQYF.

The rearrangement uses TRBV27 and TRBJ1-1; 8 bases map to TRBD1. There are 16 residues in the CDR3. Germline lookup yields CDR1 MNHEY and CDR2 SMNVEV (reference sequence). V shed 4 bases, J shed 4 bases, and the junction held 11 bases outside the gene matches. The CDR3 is CASSSRTGFTFTEAFF. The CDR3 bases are TGTGCCAGCAGTTCTCGGACAGGGTTTACGTTCACTGAAGCTTTCTTT.

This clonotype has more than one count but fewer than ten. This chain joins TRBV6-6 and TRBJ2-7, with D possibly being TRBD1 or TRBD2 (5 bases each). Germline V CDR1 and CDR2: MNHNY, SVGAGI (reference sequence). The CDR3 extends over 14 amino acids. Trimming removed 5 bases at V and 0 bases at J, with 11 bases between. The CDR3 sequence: CASSRDGVSYEQYF. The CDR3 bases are TGTGCCAGCAGTCGGGACGGAGTCTCCTACGAGCAGTACTTC.

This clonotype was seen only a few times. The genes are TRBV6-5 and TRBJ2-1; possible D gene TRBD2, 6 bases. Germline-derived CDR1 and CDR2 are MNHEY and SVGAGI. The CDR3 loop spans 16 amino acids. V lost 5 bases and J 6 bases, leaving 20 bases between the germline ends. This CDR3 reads CASSQLGGIVGNEQFF. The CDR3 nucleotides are TGTGCCAGCAGTCAACTCGGGGGTATAGTAGGCAATGAGCAGTTCTTC.

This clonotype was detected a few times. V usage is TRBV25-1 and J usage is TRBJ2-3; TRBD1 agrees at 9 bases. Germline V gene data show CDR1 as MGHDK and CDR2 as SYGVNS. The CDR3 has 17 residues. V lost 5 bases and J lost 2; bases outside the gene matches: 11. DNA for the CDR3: TGTGCCAGCAGTAATCCCGGGACAGGGTTAAACACAGATACGCAGTATTTT. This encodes CASSNPGTGLNTDTQYF.

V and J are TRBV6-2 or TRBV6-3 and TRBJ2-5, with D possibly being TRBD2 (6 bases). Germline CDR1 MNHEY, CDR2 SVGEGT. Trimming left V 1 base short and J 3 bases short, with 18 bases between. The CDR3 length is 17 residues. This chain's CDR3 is CASSYFVAGTAKETQYF. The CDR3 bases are TGTGCCAGCAGTTACTTTGTGGCGGGGACCGCTAAAGAGACCCAGTACTTC.

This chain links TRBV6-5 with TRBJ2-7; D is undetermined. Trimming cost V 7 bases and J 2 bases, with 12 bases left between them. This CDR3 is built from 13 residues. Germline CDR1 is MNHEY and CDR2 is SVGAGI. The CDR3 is CASIGAATYEQYF. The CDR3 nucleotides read TGTGCCAGCATAGGTGCGGCCACCTACGAGCAGTACTTC.